This T cell receptor beta chain was observed in a study of blood T cell repertoires in COVID-19. Study-level information: T cells, B-cell-depleted T cells, or PBMCs provided the cDNA or gDNA that served as material.

The CDR3 is 15 residues long. From germline, CDR1 is LNHDA and CDR2 SQIVND (reference sequence). With V trimmed by 6 bases and J by 1 base, 6 bases remained unmatched. Generated by immunoSEQ multiplex PCR, the TCRdb table keeps only in-frame clones and is missing some. Among roughly 240,000 clones listed, approximately 86% were seen once. This chain connects TRBV19 to TRBJ1-3; 7 nucleotides agree with TRBD1. The sequenced sample consisted of peripheral blood. The sequence derives from a woman aged 60-75 years who had recovered from COVID-19. CDR3 coding DNA: TGTGCCAGTAGCGAACAGGGGCGGTCTGGAAACACCATATATTTT. Its protein product is CASSEQGRSGNTIYF.